In this sample, the clone carrying this TCR beta chain turned up many times. Measured with immunoSEQ multiplex PCR; TCRdb has only the in-frame clones, and not every one. The sample records about 110,000 clones, approximately 79% being singletons. Germline V lookup: CDR1 MDHEN, CDR2 SYDVKM. The CDR3 is made up of 14 amino acids. V was cut by 6 bases and J by 0 bases, with 12 bases left in between. This sample stems from a study of blood T cell repertoires in COVID-19. Study background: Sites in the United States, Italy and Spain provided acute and convalescent COVID-19 samples. The analysed material was cDNA or gDNA that came from T cells, B-cell-depleted T cells, or PBMCs.

Sequences were obtained from peripheral blood. The rearrangement joins TRBV28 to TRBJ2-7; D gene ambiguous. The TCR sequence derives from a woman of 80 years or more with active or convalescent COVID-19. CDR3: CASRFFRSSYEQYF. The CDR3 DNA reads TGTGCCAGCAGGTTTTTTCGGTCCTCCTACGAGCAGTACTTC.